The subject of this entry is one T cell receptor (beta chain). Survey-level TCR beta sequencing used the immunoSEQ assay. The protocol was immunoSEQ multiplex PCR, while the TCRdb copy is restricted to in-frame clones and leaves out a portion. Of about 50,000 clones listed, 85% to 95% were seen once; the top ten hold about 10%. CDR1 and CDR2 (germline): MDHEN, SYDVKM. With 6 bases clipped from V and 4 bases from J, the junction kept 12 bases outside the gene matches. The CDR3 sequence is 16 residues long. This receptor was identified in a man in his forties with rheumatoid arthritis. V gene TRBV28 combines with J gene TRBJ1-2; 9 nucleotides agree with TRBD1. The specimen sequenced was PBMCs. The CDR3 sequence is CASSAGGTGKGYGYTF. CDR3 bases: TGTGCCAGCAGCGCAGGGGGGACAGGGAAGGGCTATGGCTACACCTTC.